These 20 T cell receptor beta chains came from one sample sequenced in a study of blood T cell repertoires in COVID-19 (dated by TCRdb to 2018 to 2021). Libraries were built with the immunoSEQ multiplex PCR assay. TCRdb's version of the immuneACCESS table is confined to in-frame rearrangements and falls short of the full clone set. An unresolved V gene accounts for under half of the shortfall where checked; the remainder is of unknown origin. The sample table holds some 71,000 clones, of which about 84% were seen once. 13% of the sample lies in the top ten. The sample was peripheral blood. Receptors were obtained from a man aged 50-59 years with COVID-19, enrolled during active disease.

The gene calls are TRBV2 and TRBJ1-3; 7 nucleotides line up with TRBD1. J lost 0 bases, V lost 5 bases, and 4 bases had no gene match. Germline assignment: CDR1 SNHLY and CDR2 FYNNEI. CDR3 length: 15 amino acids. In DNA form, the CDR3 reads TGTGCCAGCAGTTCACAGGGGAACTCTGGAAACACCATATATTTT. This encodes CASSSQGNSGNTIYF.

The chain uses TRBV9 and TRBJ1-6, with 8 nucleotides matching TRBD1. The V segment lost 5 bases and the J segment 7 bases; nucleotides outside the gene matches: 14. Germline CDR1 and CDR2: SGDLS and YYNGEE. The CDR3 covers 17 residues. This chain's CDR3 is CASSAHRDRYMNSPLHF. CDR3 DNA sequence: TGTGCCAGCAGTGCACACCGGGACAGGTATATGAATTCACCCCTCCACTTT.

The gene calls are TRBV6-6 and TRBJ2-5; perhaps TRBD1 as D (6 bases). The germline V gene encodes CDR1 MNHNY and CDR2 SVGAGI (reference sequence). The CDR3 runs to 13 residues. Trimming removed 10 bases at V and 5 bases at J, with 17 bases between. The CDR3 DNA sequence: TGTGCCACTCACAGGGATCGTTTGGAGACCCAGTACTTC. As protein: CATHRDRLETQYF.

V and J are TRBV11-1 and TRBJ2-7; 9 positions agree with TRBD1. V dropped 2 bases and J dropped 6; count of bases not matched to a gene: 5. Per germline, CDR1 SGHAT and CDR2 FQDESV (reference sequence). The CDR3 has 14 amino acids. The CDR3 bases are TGTGCCAGCAGCTTATTGGACAGGGGCGGCGAGCAGTACTTC. Residues: CASSLLDRGGEQYF.

The J gene is TRBJ1-5, the V gene TRBV19; D remains unclear. The CDR3 loop spans 14 amino acids. Trimming shortened V by 4 bases and J by 0 bases, and 7 bases separated the two germline ends. The germline V gene encodes CDR1 LNHDA and CDR2 SQIVND (reference sequence). The CDR3 DNA sequence: TGTGCCAGTAGTACCGTTAATAGCAATCAGCCCCAGCATTTT. Translating it yields CASSTVNSNQPQHF.

This chain links TRBV6-5 with TRBJ1-5, with D possibly being TRBD1 (5 bases). Germline lookup yields CDR1 MNHEY and CDR2 SVGAGI. The V end lost 7 bases, the J end lost 6 bases, and 19 bases lay between the germline ends. This CDR3 has 15 amino acids. CDR3 in amino acids: CASNGQGKGRQPQHF. Written as DNA, the CDR3 is TGTGCCAGCAACGGGCAGGGAAAAGGCCGTCAGCCCCAGCATTTT.

The chain couples TRBV27 to TRBJ2-3, with TRBD1 as a possible D gene (6 bases). The germline CDR1 and CDR2 sequences are MNHEY and SMNVEV (reference sequence). The V gene lost 7 bases and the J gene lost 4 bases, with 39 bases spanning the gap. The CDR3 loop spans 22 amino acids. The CDR3 sequence is CASKREKTRPLSNRAFSDTQYF. The CDR3 bases are TGTGCCAGCAAAAGAGAAAAGACACGACCCCTTTCAAACAGGGCCTTTTCAGATACGCAGTATTTT.

This sequence joins TRBV12-3 or TRBV12-4 and TRBJ1-1; D gene uncertain. The CDR3 runs 11 residues. V gave up 7 bases and J gave up 4 bases, with 7 bases separating them. CDR3 protein: CASNPGTEAFF. The CDR3 DNA follows: TGTGCCAGCAACCCCGGCACTGAAGCTTTCTTT.

The count of this clone is one. This chain connects TRBV12-5 to TRBJ2-3; D unclear. Germline CDR1 reads LGHNT; CDR2 reads FRNRAP. There are 17 residues in the CDR3. The V gene lost 0 bases and the J gene lost 1 base, with 14 bases spanning the gap. Written as DNA, the CDR3 is TGTGCTAGTGGTTTGGTACCCAGAGCTCTAGGCACAGATACGCAGTATTTT. This translates into CASGLVPRALGTDTQYF.

The chain links TRBV9 to TRBJ1-5; 7 bases map to TRBD1. V shed 4 bases and J 7 bases; nucleotides not matched to a gene: 5. Germline lookup yields CDR1 SGDLS and CDR2 YYNGEE. This CDR3 has 13 amino acids. In DNA form, the CDR3 reads TGTGCCAGCAGCCAGGGGGGACCCCAGCCCCAGCATTTT. This sequence encodes CASSQGGPQPQHF. The full variable domain, completed using reference TRBV9 and TRBJ1-5, is DSGVTQTPKHLITATGQRVTLRCSPRSGDLSVYWYQQSLDQGLQFLIQYYNGEERAKGNILERFSAQQFPDLHSELNLSSLELGDSALYFCASSQGGPQPQHFGDGTRLSIL.

The rearrangement uses TRBV3-1 (or the pseudogene TRBV3-2) and TRBJ2-5; 7 bases are shared with TRBD2. The J segment lost 5 bases and the V segment lost 3 bases, leaving 15 bases of the junction unmatched. Germline loops: CDR1 LGHDT, CDR2 YNNKEL (reference sequence). The CDR3 spans 17 residues. CDR3 region: CASSHNPGLLVEETQYF. In DNA, the CDR3 is TGTGCCAGCAGCCATAATCCGGGACTACTTGTCGAGGAGACCCAGTACTTC.

This chain links TRBV7-9 with TRBJ1-1; possibly TRBD1 for D (6 bases). Germline V lookup: CDR1 SEHNR, CDR2 FQNEAQ (reference sequence). This CDR3 spans 15 amino acids. V lost 5 bases and J lost 2, with 15 bases in between. The CDR3: CASSPIGTTNTEAFF. The CDR3, as DNA: TGTGCCAGCAGCCCAATAGGGACAACAAACACTGAAGCTTTCTTT.

The chain has TRBV7-2 and TRBJ1-3, with 8 bases aligning to TRBD1. CDR1 and CDR2 from the germline V gene are SGHTA and FQGNSA. This CDR3 spans 15 amino acids. The V and J ends lost 5 bases and 1 base, in that order; junction bases with no gene match: 4. Written as DNA, the CDR3 is TGTGCCAGCAGCGTACAGGGGGATTCTGGAAACACCATATATTTT. It encodes CASSVQGDSGNTIYF.

The CDR3 is CASSPRQGRGYTF. The CDR3 DNA sequence: TGTGCCAGCAGCCCGAGACAGGGGAGAGGCTACACCTTC. The V call is TRBV7-2, the J call TRBJ1-2; TRBD1 agrees at 8 bases. Germline CDR1 SGHTA, CDR2 FQGNSA. V gave up 5 bases and J gave up 8 bases; unmatched junction bases: 7. This CDR3 comprises 13 residues.

In DNA form, the CDR3 reads TGTGCCAGCTCACCAAGTCCAGGAACCGGGGAGCTGTTTTTT. Translation gives CASSPSPGTGELFF. The chain couples TRBV18 to TRBJ2-2; D not resolved. V was shortened by 2 bases and J by 5 bases, with 9 bases between the two germline ends. Germline V gene data show CDR1 as KGHSH and CDR2 as LQKENI. The CDR3 contains 14 residues.

CDR3 coding DNA: TGTGCCAGCACGGCTGGGCGGGAGAACACCGGGGAGCTGTTTTTT. This translates into CASTAGRENTGELFF. The chain employs TRBV19 and TRBJ2-2, with a possible D match to TRBD2 (6 bases). This CDR3 spans 15 amino acids. V was pared by 9 bases and J by 1 base, with 15 bases between. Germline assignment: CDR1 LNHDA and CDR2 SQIVND (reference sequence).

This clone has a handful of counts. The chain uses TRBV28 and TRBJ1-2; TRBD1 agrees at 7 bases. The V segment lost 4 bases and the J segment 4 bases; nucleotides outside the gene matches: 3. This CDR3 has 13 amino acids. CDR1 is MDHEN, CDR2 SYDVKM, per germline. The CDR3 region has the DNA TGTGCCAGCAGTTCCGGGACAGCCTATGGCTACACCTTC. Amino acids: CASSSGTAYGYTF.

The rearrangement joins TRBV14 to TRBJ2-6; no firm D call. This CDR3 is 17 amino acids long. The germline V gene has CDR1 SGHDN and CDR2 FVKESK. V lost 1 base, J lost 1 base, and 11 bases lay in between. Here the CDR3 DNA reads TGTGCCAGCAGCCAAGGCCATTCCGGTTCTGGGGCCAACGTCCTGACTTTC. Translation gives CASSQGHSGSGANVLTF.

The chain combines TRBV7-9 with TRBJ2-2; D is possibly TRBD1 (5 bases). There are 14 residues in the CDR3. Germline V gene lookup returns CDR1 SEHNR and CDR2 FQNEAQ (reference sequence). Trimming took 5 bases from V and 7 from J, leaving 14 bases between them. The DNA for the CDR3 is TGTGCCAGCAGCCGAGAGTCAGGGTTCGGGGAGCTGTTTTTT. Translation gives CASSRESGFGELFF.

The chain couples TRBV7-2 to TRBJ1-1; D is possibly TRBD1 (6 bases). Trimming took 1 base from V and 12 from J, leaving 12 bases between them. The CDR3 contains 12 residues. CDR1 SGHTA and CDR2 FQGNSA come from the germline V gene. This CDR3 reads CASSLVRQGTFF. The CDR3, as DNA: TGTGCCAGCAGCTTAGTTCGGCAGGGGACTTTCTTT.